The 9 T cell receptor beta chains presented below share a single source sample, sequenced in a study of persistence of HIV-infected CD4 T cells. The antigens for these receptors are not known. Cells were stimulated nonspecifically with anti-CD3/anti-CD28 magnetic beads. CD4+ T cells upregulating both CD40 ligand and CD69 were sorted as responding cells. The libraries were made with immunoSEQ version 4 in survey mode. Profiling relied on immunoSEQ multiplex PCR, and the TCRdb table lists in-frame clones only, not all of them. Of approximately 46,000 clones detected, approximately 90% appear once; the ten largest clones hold 3.3%. Sample: CD4+ T cells sorted from PBMCs after roughly 18-hour stimulation, taken from a patient who received antiretroviral therapy. These receptors came from an adult woman with HIV who was CMV-seropositive.

Turning to this clone: Other DNA sequences within the sample encode an identical CDR3. The J gene is TRBJ1-1, the V gene TRBV7-3; D gene ambiguous. Germline V gene sequence: CDR1 SGHTA, CDR2 FQGTGA. Deletions cut 2 bases from V and 1 base from J, with 5 bases between. CDR3 size: 13 residues. The CDR3 is CASSLERNTEAFF. CDR3 DNA: TGTGCCAGCAGCTTAGAGAGGAACACTGAAGCTTTCTTT. Together with reference TRBV7-3 and TRBJ1-1, the CDR3 gives the full variable domain: GAGVSQTPSNKVTEKGKYVELRCDPISGHTALYWYRQSLGQGPEFLIYFQGTGAADDSGLPNDRFFAVRPEGSVSTLKIQRTERGDSAVYLCASSLERNTEAFFGQGTRLTVV.

The V gene is TRBV30, the J gene TRBJ2-2; D gene ambiguous. The germline V and J ends were trimmed by 5 bases and 0 bases, with 19 bases remaining between them. The V gene's germline CDR1 is GTSNPN and CDR2 SVGIG (reference sequence). The CDR3 covers 17 residues. The CDR3 coding sequence is TGTGCCTGGTCAATATTCGACCGCCGCTCGAACACCGGGGAGCTGTTTTTT. The encoded protein is CAWSIFDRRSNTGELFF.

This chain connects TRBV4-3 to TRBJ2-3; TRBD2 matches 10 bases. Germline values: CDR1 LGHNA, CDR2 YSLEER. J was trimmed by 4 bases and V by 4 bases; bases with no gene match: 8. The CDR3 is made up of 16 amino acids. The CDR3 DNA sequence: TGCGCCAGCAGCCTTCGGACTAGCGGACCGGCAGATACGCAGTATTTT. It codes for CASSLRTSGPADTQYF.

There are a few counts of this clone. In DNA form, the CDR3 reads TGTGCCAGCTCAGGAGGACGGGGCTCCGGAAACACCATATATTTT. Translation gives CASSGGRGSGNTIYF. V gene TRBV18 combines with J gene TRBJ1-3; D might be TRBD1 (5 bases). The germline V gene encodes CDR1 KGHSH and CDR2 LQKENI. The ends were cut back, 5 bases at V and 4 bases at J, with 15 bases in the middle. The CDR3 loop spans 15 amino acids. Full variable domain (rest looked up from reference TRBV18 and TRBJ1-3): NAGVMQNPRHLVRRRGQEARLRCSPMKGHSHVYWYRQLPEEGLKFMVYLQKENIIDESGMPKERFSAEFPKEGPSILRIQQVVRGDSAAYFCASSGGRGSGNTIYFGEGSWLTVV.

This rearrangement joins TRBV11-3 to TRBJ2-2; weak D call: TRBD2 (6 bases). Deletions cut 0 bases from V and 2 bases from J, with 16 bases between. The CDR3 is made up of 18 amino acids. The germline V gene encodes CDR1 SGHNT and CDR2 YENEEA. CDR3 DNA: TGTGCCAGCAGCTTAGATCGCGGCCGGGACTCTAACACCGGGGAGCTGTTTTTT. Translation: CASSLDRGRDSNTGELFF.

V gene TRBV6-5 combines with J gene TRBJ2-7; 8 nucleotides agree with TRBD2. The J segment lost 3 bases and the V segment lost 4 bases, leaving 11 bases of the junction unmatched. CDR1 MNHEY and CDR2 SVGAGI come from the germline V gene. The CDR3 is 16 amino acids. The CDR3 region has the DNA TGTGCCAGCAGTTCAAGGGACGGGAGGGGCCTCTACGAGCAGTACTTC. It translates to CASSSRDGRGLYEQYF.

This rearrangement joins TRBV18 to TRBJ1-1; 9 bases agree with TRBD1. CDR3 length equals 12 residues. Germline values: CDR1 KGHSH, CDR2 LQKENI. V lost 5 bases and J lost 11; bases outside the gene matches: 6. The CDR3 DNA reads as TGTGCCAGCTCAGCGACAGGGGGGGTTGCTTTCTTT. It yields the protein CASSATGGVAFF.

The chain joins TRBV19 to TRBJ1-2, with D possibly matching TRBD1 (6 bases). Deletions cut 8 bases from V and 10 bases from J, with 17 bases between. Germline CDR1 is LNHDA and CDR2 is SQIVND (reference sequence). The CDR3 is 12 amino acids. CDR3 sequence (DNA): TGTGCCAGTGCTACAGGGCTTGCTGACTACACCTTC. Protein sequence: CASATGLADYTF.

V is TRBV5-1 and J is TRBJ2-2; TRBD2 agrees at 10 bases. The V gene end was trimmed by 0 bases and the J gene end by 1 base; junction bases not matched to a gene: 0. The germline gives CDR1 SGHRS, CDR2 YFSETQ. The length of the CDR3 is 16 residues. The DNA for the CDR3 is TGCGCCAGCAGCTTGGGACTAGCGGGGAACACCGGGGAGCTGTTTTTT. It yields the protein CASSLGLAGNTGELFF.